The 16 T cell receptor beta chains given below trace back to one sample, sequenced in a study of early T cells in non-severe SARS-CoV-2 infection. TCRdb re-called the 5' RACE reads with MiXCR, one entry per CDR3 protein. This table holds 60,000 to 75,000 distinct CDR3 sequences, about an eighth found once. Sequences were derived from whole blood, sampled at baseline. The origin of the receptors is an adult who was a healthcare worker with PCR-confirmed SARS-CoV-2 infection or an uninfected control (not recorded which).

CDR3 coding DNA: TGTGCCAGCATCTCTAGCTCCTCCGGGGAGCTGTTTTTT. Protein product: CASISSSSGELFF. This chain links TRBV2 with TRBJ2-2, with D tentatively TRBD2 (5 bases). Trimming took off 7 bases at V and 6 bases at J, with 12 bases between the two ends. Looked up from germline, CDR1 is SNHLY and CDR2 is FYNNEI. This CDR3 is built from 13 residues.

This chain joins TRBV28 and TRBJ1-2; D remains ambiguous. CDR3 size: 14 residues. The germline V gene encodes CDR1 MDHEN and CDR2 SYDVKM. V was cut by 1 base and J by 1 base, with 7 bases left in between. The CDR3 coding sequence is TGTGCCAGCAGTTTATCCGGGGATAACTATGGCTACACCTTC. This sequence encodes CASSLSGDNYGYTF.

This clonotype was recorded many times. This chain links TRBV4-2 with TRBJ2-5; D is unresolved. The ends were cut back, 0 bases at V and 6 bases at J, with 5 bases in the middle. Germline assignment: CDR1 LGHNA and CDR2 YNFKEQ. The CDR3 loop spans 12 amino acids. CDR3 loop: CASSQDLKTQYF. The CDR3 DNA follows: TGTGCCAGCAGCCAAGATTTGAAGACCCAGTACTTC.

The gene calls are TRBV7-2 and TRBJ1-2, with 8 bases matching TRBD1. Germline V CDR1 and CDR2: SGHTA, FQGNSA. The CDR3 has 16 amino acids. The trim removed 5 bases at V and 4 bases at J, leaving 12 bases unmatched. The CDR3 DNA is TGTACCAGCAGCGCTACCGGACAGGGCTACGCCTATGGCTACACCTTC. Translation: CTSSATGQGYAYGYTF.

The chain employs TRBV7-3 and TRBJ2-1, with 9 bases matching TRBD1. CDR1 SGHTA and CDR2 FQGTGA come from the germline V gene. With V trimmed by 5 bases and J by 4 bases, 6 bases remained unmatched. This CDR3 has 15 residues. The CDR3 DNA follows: TGTGCCAGCAGCGTCGACAGGGGGACGTACAATGAGCAGTTCTTC. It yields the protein CASSVDRGTYNEQFF.

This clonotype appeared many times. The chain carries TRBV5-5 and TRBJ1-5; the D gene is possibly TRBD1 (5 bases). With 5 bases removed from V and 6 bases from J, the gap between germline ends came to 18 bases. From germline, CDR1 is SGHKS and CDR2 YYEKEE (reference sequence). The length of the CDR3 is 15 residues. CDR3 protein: CASRWGTTSGQPQHF. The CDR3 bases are TGTGCCAGCAGATGGGGGACCACCTCCGGTCAGCCCCAGCATTTT.

The CDR3 sequence: CSVVQGYEQYF. DNA of the CDR3: TGCAGCGTCGTACAGGGGTACGAGCAGTACTTC. The V gene is TRBV29-1, the J gene TRBJ2-7; 7 nucleotides agree with TRBD1. V lost 6 bases and J lost 4; bases outside the gene matches: 3. The CDR3 covers 11 residues. Germline CDR1 and CDR2: SQVTM and ANQGSEA.

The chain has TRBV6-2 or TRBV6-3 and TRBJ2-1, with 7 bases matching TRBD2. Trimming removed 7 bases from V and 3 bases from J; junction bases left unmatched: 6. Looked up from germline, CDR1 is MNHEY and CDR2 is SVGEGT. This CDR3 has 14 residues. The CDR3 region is CASKSGAYYNEQFF. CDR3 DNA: TGTGCCAGCAAGAGCGGGGCTTACTACAATGAGCAGTTCTTC.

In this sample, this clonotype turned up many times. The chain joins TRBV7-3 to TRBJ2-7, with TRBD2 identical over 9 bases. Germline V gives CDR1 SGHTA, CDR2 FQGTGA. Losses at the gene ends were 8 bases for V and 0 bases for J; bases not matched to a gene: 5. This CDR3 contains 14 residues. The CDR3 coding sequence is TGTGCCAGCGCTACTAGCGGGTCCTCCTACGAGCAGTACTTC. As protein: CASATSGSSYEQYF.

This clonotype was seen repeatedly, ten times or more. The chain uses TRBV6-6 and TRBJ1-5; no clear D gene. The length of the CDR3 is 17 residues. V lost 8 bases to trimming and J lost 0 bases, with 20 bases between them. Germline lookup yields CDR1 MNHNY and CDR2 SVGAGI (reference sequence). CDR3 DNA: TGTGCCAGCTCAAGTTCTGGCAGCGAGTATAGCAATCAGCCCCAGCATTTT. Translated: CASSSSGSEYSNQPQHF.

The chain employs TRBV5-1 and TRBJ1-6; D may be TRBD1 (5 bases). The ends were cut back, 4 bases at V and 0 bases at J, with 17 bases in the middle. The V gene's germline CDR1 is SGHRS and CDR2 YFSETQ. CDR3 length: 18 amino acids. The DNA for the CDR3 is TGCGCCAGCAGCGCTCGACAGACGCAGAGCTCCTATAATTCACCCCTCCACTTT. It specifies CASSARQTQSSYNSPLHF.

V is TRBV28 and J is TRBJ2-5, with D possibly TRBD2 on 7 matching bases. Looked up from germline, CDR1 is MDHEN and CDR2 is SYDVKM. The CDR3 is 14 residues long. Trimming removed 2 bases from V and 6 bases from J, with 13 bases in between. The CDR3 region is CASSLGWGGKTQYF. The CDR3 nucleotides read TGTGCCAGCAGTTTAGGGTGGGGGGGCAAGACCCAGTACTTC.

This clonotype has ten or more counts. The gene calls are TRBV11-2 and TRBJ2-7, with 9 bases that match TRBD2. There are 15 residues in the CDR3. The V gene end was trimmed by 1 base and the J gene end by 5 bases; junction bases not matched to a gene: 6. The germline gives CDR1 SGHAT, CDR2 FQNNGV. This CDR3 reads CASSLGAGGKHEQYF. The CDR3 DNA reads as TGTGCCAGCAGCTTAGGAGCGGGGGGAAAACACGAGCAGTACTTC. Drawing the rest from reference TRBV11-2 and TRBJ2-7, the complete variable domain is EAGVAQSPRYKIIEKRQSVAFWCNPISGHATLYWYQQILGQGPKLLIQFQNNGVVDDSQLPKDRFSAERLKGVDSTLKIQPAKLEDSAVYLCASSLGAGGKHEQYFGPGTRLTVT.

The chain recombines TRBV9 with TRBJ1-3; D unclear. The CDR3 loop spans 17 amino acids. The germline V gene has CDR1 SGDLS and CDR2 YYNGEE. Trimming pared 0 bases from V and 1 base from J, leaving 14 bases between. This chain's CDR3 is CASSVAPSTQSGNTIYF. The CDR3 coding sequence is TGTGCCAGCAGCGTAGCCCCGTCGACGCAGTCTGGAAACACCATATATTTT.

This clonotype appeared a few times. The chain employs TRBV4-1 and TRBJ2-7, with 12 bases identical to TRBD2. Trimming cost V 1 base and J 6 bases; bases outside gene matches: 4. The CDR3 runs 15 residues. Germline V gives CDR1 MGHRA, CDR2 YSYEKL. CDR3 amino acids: CASSQVLAGGSEQYF. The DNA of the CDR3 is TGCGCCAGCAGCCAAGTACTAGCGGGAGGATCCGAGCAGTACTTC.

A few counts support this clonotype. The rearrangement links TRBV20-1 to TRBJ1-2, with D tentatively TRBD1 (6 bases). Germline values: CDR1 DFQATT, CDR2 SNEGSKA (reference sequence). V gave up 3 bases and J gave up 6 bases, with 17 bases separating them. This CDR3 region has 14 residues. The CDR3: CSASVQGPYDGYTF. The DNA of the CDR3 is TGCAGTGCTAGTGTACAGGGTCCATACGATGGCTACACCTTC.